These 10 T cell receptor beta chains were sequenced from one sample in a study of T cells in women clearing cervical HPV infection (dated by TCRdb to between 2017 and 2018). The library came from the immunoSEQ multiplex PCR assay. In TCRdb, the immuneACCESS table is reduced to in-frame sequences with V and J assigned. These tables do not hold every clone; where another copy was compared, an unresolved V gene accounts for under half, and the others remain unexplained. The sample table holds 40,000 or so clones. In total, the top ten clones hold roughly 6% of the sample. The sequencing sample was made of blood buffy coat. The receptors derive from a woman aged 18-70 years with a cervical HPV16 infection that either progressed to CIN3+ or cleared (not recorded which).

Turning to this clone: The read ends 3 residues early relative to the CDR3; the germline J gene fills the gap. The chain is built from TRBV30 and TRBJ2-2; D gene uncertain. The CDR3 totals 11 residues. The germline V gene has CDR1 GTSNPN and CDR2 SVGIG (reference sequence). V lost 5 bases, J lost 4 bases, and 5 bases lay in between. The sequenced CDR3 bases are TGTGCCTGGGTCCTCACCGGGGAG. This codes for CAWVLTGE. The complete CDR3 protein is CAWVLTGELFF.

To note about this clone: The read terminates 3 residues before the CDR3 end, so the remaining end is supplied by the germline J gene. The gene calls are TRBV28 and TRBJ1-2, with D uncertain. The CDR3 loop spans 15 amino acids. Germline V gene data show CDR1 as MDHEN and CDR2 as SYDVKM. Between the trimmed V and J ends, which lost 7 bases and 0 bases, there was a span of 15 bases. The covered CDR3 bases are TGTGCCAGCAAACCTTCCGGCAGGTCTAACTATGGC. Protein: CASKPSGRSNYG. The entire CDR3 sequence reads CASKPSGRSNYGYTF.

In the case of this clone: Coverage ceases 3 residues before the CDR3 finishes, and the germline J gene fills in the end. This rearrangement joins TRBV28 to TRBJ2-7; 9 bases map to TRBD2. The CDR3 extends over 14 amino acids. The germline CDR1 and CDR2 sequences are MDHEN and SYDVKM. Trimming at V came to 1 base and at J to 4 bases, leaving 2 bases not matched to a gene. The CDR3 sequence is CASSLYAGGYEQYF. CDR3 DNA, as far as it was read: TGTGCCAGCAGTTTATATGCGGGGGGGTACGAG.

For this clone: The observed sequence ends 3 residues before the CDR3 terminus, with the missing tail filled in from the germline J gene. The chain carries TRBV19 and TRBJ1-1; TRBD1 agrees at 10 bases. Trimming removed 5 bases from V and 4 bases from J; junction bases left unmatched: 4. Germline V gene sequence: CDR1 LNHDA, CDR2 SQIVND (reference sequence). This CDR3 has 14 residues. CDR3 residues: CASSAGQGTTEAFF. The covered CDR3 bases are TGTGCCAGTAGTGCGGGACAGGGGACCACTGAA.

Concerning this clone: The read ends 3 residues early relative to the CDR3; the germline J gene fills the gap. The chain couples TRBV5-1 to TRBJ1-2; weak D call: TRBD1 (5 bases). V was trimmed by 4 bases and J by 4 bases, leaving 29 bases between them. Germline assignment: CDR1 SGHRS and CDR2 YFSETQ. The CDR3 is made up of 19 amino acids. CDR3 sequence reads: CASSGEVGALKYRLYGYTF. The CDR3 DNA, read in part, is TGCGCCAGCAGCGGGGAAGTAGGGGCCCTAAAGTATAGACTCTATGGC.

About this clone: The CDR3 goes on 3 residues after the read ends, and that part is filled in from the germline J gene. The rearrangement links TRBV20-1 to TRBJ2-2; D not resolved. This CDR3 has 13 residues. Germline CDR1 reads DFQATT; CDR2 reads SNEGSKA (reference sequence). V was cut by 0 bases and J by 1 base, with 3 bases left in between. The CDR3 loop reads CSARDGNTGELFF. CDR3 DNA (partial): TGCAGTGCTAGAGACGGGAACACCGGGGAG.

Comment on this clone: The sequence runs out 3 residues before the end of the CDR3; the remainder is reconstructed from the germline J gene. V is TRBV11-2 and J is TRBJ1-4; D uncertain. Germline V gene sequence: CDR1 SGHAT, CDR2 FQNNGV. V was trimmed by 1 base and J by 1 base, leaving 7 bases between them. The CDR3 is made up of 15 amino acids. CDR3 in amino acids: CASSLVGQTNEKLFF. The CDR3 bases that were read are TGTGCCAGCAGCTTAGTAGGGCAAACTAATGAAAAA. Full variable domain (missing parts from reference TRBV11-2 and TRBJ1-4): EAGVAQSPRYKIIEKRQSVAFWCNPISGHATLYWYQQILGQGPKLLIQFQNNGVVDDSQLPKDRFSAERLKGVDSTLKIQPAKLEDSAVYLCASSLVGQTNEKLFFGSGTQLSVL.

This clone is called medium-sized (0.01 to 0.1%) based on its frequency. The CDR3 goes on 3 residues after the read ends, and that part is filled in from the germline J gene. This chain uses TRBV5-1 with TRBJ2-1; D unresolved. This CDR3 has 12 amino acids. Germline CDR1 reads SGHRS; CDR2 reads YFSETQ. Trimming removed 2 bases from V and 7 bases from J, with 7 bases in between. The sequenced part of the CDR3 DNA is TGCGCCAGCAGCTTTTTTCAGAATGAG. This encodes CASSFFQNE. The whole CDR3 sequence is CASSFFQNEQFF.

As to this clone: The read terminates 3 residues before the CDR3 end, so the remaining end is supplied by the germline J gene. The chain employs TRBV2 and TRBJ2-2, with 9 bases fitting TRBD1. CDR1 and CDR2 (germline): SNHLY, FYNNEI. The CDR3 totals 14 residues. CDR3: CASSSQGAGSPLFF. The CDR3 DNA, read in part, is TGTGCCAGCAGTTCACAGGGGGCAGGTTCACCG.

Remarks on this clone: The read comes to an end 3 residues before the CDR3 does, leaving the germline J gene to fill in the end. The V and J genes are TRBV7-9 and TRBJ1-2; 7 nucleotides line up with TRBD1. The CDR3 is 15 amino acids. Germline lookup yields CDR1 SEHNR and CDR2 FQNEAQ (reference sequence). CDR3 DNA (partial): TGTGCCAGCAGCTTAACAGGGGCCTCCTACAATGAC. Residues: CASSLTGASYND. The CDR3 as a whole reads CASSLTGASYNDYTF.